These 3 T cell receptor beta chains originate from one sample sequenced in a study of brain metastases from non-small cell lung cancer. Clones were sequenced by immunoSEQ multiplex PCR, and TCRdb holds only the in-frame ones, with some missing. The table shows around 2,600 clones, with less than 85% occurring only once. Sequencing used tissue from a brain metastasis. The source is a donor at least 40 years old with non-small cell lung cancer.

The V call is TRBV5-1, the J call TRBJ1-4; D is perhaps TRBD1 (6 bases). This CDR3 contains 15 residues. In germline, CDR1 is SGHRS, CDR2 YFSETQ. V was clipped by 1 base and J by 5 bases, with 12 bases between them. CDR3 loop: CASSLFQGPNEKLFF. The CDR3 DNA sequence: TGCGCCAGCAGCTTGTTCCAGGGGCCGAATGAAAAACTGTTTTTT.

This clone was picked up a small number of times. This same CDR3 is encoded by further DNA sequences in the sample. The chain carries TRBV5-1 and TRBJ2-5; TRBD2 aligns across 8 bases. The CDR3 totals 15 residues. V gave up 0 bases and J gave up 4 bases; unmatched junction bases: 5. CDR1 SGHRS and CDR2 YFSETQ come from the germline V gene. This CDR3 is CASSLAGGDGETQYF. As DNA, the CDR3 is TGCGCCAGCAGCTTGGCGGGGGGGGATGGAGAGACCCAGTACTTC.

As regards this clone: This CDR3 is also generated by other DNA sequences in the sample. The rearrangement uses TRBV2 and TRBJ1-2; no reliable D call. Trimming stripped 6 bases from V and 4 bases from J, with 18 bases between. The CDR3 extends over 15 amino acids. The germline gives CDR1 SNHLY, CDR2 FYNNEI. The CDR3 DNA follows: TGTGCCAGCAGCTCTCTCAGCCGCTCTTCCTATGGCTACACCTTC. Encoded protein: CASSSLSRSSYGYTF.